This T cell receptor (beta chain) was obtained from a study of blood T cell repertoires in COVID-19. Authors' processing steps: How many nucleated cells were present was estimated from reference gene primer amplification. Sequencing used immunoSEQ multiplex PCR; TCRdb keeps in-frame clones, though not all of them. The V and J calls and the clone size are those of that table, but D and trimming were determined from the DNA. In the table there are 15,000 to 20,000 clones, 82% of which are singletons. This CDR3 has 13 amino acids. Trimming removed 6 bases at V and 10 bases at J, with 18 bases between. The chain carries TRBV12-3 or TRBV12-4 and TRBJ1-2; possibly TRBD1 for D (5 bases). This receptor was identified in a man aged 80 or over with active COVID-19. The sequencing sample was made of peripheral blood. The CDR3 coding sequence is TGTGCCAGCAGCACTAAAGCGCGGACAACCTACACCTTC. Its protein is CASSTKARTTYTF.